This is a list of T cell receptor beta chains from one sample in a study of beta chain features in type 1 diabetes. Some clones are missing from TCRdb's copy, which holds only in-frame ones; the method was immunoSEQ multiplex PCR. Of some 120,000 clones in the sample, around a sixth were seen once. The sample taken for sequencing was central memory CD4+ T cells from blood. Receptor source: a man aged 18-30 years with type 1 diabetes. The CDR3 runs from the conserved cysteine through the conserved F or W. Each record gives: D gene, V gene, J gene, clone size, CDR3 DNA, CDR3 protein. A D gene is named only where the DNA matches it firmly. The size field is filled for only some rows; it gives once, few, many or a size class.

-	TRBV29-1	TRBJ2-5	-	TGCAGCCCCCACGCAGAAACCACCAAGGAAGAGACCCAGTACTTC	CSPHAETTKEETQYF
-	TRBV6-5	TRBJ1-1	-	TGTGCCAGCGGCTATCTAGGGGGGCTGGAAGCTTTCTTT	CASGYLGGLEAFF
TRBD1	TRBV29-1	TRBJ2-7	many	TGCAGCGTCCTAGGGACAGGGGTTCAGCAGTACGAGCAGTACTTC	CSVLGTGVQQYEQYF
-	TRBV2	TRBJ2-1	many	TGTGCCAGTGATTTGGGTTACAATGAGCAGTTCTTC	CASDLGYNEQFF
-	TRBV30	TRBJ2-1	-	TGTGCCTGGAGCGTTCTAGCGAACTCCTACAATGAGCAGTTCTTC	CAWSVLANSYNEQFF
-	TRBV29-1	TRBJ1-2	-	TGCAGCGGCGCAGCCTTAACAACAAACTATGGCTACACCTTC	CSGAALTTNYGYTF
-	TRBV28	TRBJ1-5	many	TGTGCCAGCGGATATCAGCCCCAGCATTTT	CASGYQPQHF
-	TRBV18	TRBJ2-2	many	TGTGCCAGCTCACCAAATCGTGACAAGGGAGGGGAGCTGTTTTTT	CASSPNRDKGGELFF
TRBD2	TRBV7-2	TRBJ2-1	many	TGTGCCAGCAGCCCCGGGTGGCCTAGCGGGGTCACCAATGAGCAGTTCTTC	CASSPGWPSGVTNEQFF
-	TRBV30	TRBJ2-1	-	TGCTCGGCTAGCTCCTACAATGAGCAGTTCTTC	CSASSYNEQFF
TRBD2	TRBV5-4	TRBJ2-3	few	TGTGCCAGCAGTCCGGGACTAGCGGCAGATACGCAGTATTTT	CASSPGLAADTQYF
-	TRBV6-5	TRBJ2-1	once	TGTGCAAGCAGCCCCCAAAGGCAGGTCGATGAGCAGTTCTTC	CASSPQRQVDEQFF
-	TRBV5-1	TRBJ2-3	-	TGCGCCAGCAGCTTCGTTGGGAATCCTAGCACAGATACGCAGTATTTT	CASSFVGNPSTDTQYF
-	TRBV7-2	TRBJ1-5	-	TGTGCCAGCACCCCTGACAGGTTTCAGCCCCAGCATTTT	CASTPDRFQPQHF
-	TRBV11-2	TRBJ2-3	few	TGTGCCAGCGGTCCGGGACAATTCACAGATACGCAGTATTTT	CASGPGQFTDTQYF
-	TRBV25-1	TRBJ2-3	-	TGTGCCAGCAACTTTCCGGGCACAGATACGCAGTATTTT	CASNFPGTDTQYF
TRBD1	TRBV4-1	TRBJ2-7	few	TGCGCCAGCAGCCAGGGCCGGGACAGGGCCTCCTACGAGCAGTACTTC	CASSQGRDRASYEQYF
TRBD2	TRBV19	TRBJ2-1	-	TGTGCCAGTACCTCAGGGTCGGTACTAGCGGGAGTTAGCGAGCAGTTCTTC	CASTSGSVLAGVSEQFF
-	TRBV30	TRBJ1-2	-	TGTGCCTGGGGGACAACGGGTGGCTATGGCTACACCTTC	CAWGTTGGYGYTF
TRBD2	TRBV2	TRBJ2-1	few	TGTGCCAGCAGTGAACTTCGCGGGAGGGGTTCCTACAATGAGCAGTTCTTC	CASSELRGRGSYNEQFF
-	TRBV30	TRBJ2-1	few	TGTGCCTGGAGCCTAATCAATGAGCAGTTCTTC	CAWSLINEQFF
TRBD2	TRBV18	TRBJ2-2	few	TGTGCCAGCTCACCGCTGACTAGCAGGAACACCGGGGAGCTGTTTTTT	CASSPLTSRNTGELFF
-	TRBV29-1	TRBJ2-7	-	TGCAGCGTTGCGACCCCGGAACATGTGACCTACGAGCAGTACTTC	CSVATPEHVTYEQYF
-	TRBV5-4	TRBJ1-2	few	TGTGCCAGCAGCTTGAGGGGGGAGTATGGCTACACCTTC	CASSLRGEYGYTF
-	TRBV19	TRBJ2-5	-	TGTGCCAGTAGTCTCCTCGGGGCTCAAGAGACCCAGTACTTC	CASSLLGAQETQYF
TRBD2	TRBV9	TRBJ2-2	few	TGTGCCAGCAGCGCTACAACTAGCGCCGGGGAGCTGTTTTTT	CASSATTSAGELFF
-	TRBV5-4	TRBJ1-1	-	TGTGCCAGCAGCTTGGCAGCGGGCGCTATGAACACTGAAGCTTTCTTT	CASSLAAGAMNTEAFF
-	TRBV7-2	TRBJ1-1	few	TGTGCCAGCACCCGGATGTACACTGAAGCTTTCTTT	CASTRMYTEAFF